Below are 28 T cell receptor beta chains sequenced from a single sample in a study of T cell repertoires in cytomegalovirus infection. TCRdb processed the reads anew with MiXCR; each CDR3 protein has one entry. This table holds approximately 750,000 distinct CDR3 sequences, about a third found once. The specimen was PBMCs. These receptors originate from a human donor in good health (CMV status not recorded). Some clones in this sample may be carry-over from other donors' samples.

The chain joins TRBV12-3 or TRBV12-4 to TRBJ1-1; D is unclear. This CDR3 region has 15 residues. Deletions cut 7 bases from V and 5 bases from J, with 20 bases between. The CDR3 here is CASKDPLGFITEAFF. Written as DNA, the CDR3 is TGTGCCAGCAAAGACCCCCTGGGGTTTATAACTGAAGCTTTCTTT.

A few counts support this clonotype. The J gene is TRBJ1-1, the V gene TRBV4-1; 7 nucleotides align to TRBD1. V was clipped by 2 bases and J by 1 base; unmatched bases: 4. CDR3 length equals 15 residues. From germline, CDR1 is MGHRA and CDR2 YSYEKL. The CDR3 nucleotides are TGCGCCAGCAGCCAACTCGGGACAGCGAACACTGAAGCTTTCTTT. It yields the protein CASSQLGTANTEAFF.

The table lists this clonotype with many counts. The rearrangement links TRBV7-2 to TRBJ1-1, with 7 bases matching TRBD1. The germline V gene has CDR1 SGHTA and CDR2 FQGNSA. This CDR3 is built from 16 residues. V shed 4 bases and J 1 base; nucleotides not matched to a gene: 9. CDR3 loop: CASSYQGQSPNTEAFF. CDR3 sequence (DNA): TGTGCCAGCAGCTACCAGGGACAGTCGCCGAACACTGAAGCTTTCTTT.

The chain uses TRBV6-5 and TRBJ1-1, with D possibly being TRBD1 (5 bases). The germline V gene has CDR1 MNHEY and CDR2 SVGAGI. The CDR3 consists of 17 residues. Trimming removed 0 bases at V and 0 bases at J, with 14 bases between. This CDR3 reads CASSYSNIRGLNTEAFF. DNA for the CDR3: TGTGCCAGCAGTTACTCGAATATCCGGGGGTTGAACACTGAAGCTTTCTTT.

This chain uses TRBV7-9 with TRBJ1-4; perhaps TRBD1 as D (6 bases). The ends were cut back, 4 bases at V and 0 bases at J, with 9 bases in the middle. Germline V gene lookup returns CDR1 SEHNR and CDR2 FQNEAQ (reference sequence). The CDR3 is made up of 15 amino acids. The CDR3 nucleotides read TGTGCCAGCAGCTCCAGGGGTGCAACTAATGAAAAACTGTTTTTT. This sequence encodes CASSSRGATNEKLFF.

The DNA of the CDR3 is TGCAGTGCTAGTGCTTCACTAGCGGGAGGAGACGAGCAGTACTTC. This encodes CSASASLAGGDEQYF. V is TRBV20-1 and J is TRBJ2-7, with 12 bases that match TRBD2. CDR3 size: 15 residues. Germline CDR1 and CDR2: DFQATT and SNEGSKA (reference sequence). V trimming: 3 bases; J trimming: 5 bases; junction bases outside the gene matches: 8.

This clonotype was recorded many times. V gene TRBV27 combines with J gene TRBJ2-2, with D perhaps TRBD1 (6 bases). In germline, CDR1 is MNHEY, CDR2 SMNVEV (reference sequence). This CDR3 has 15 amino acids. V lost 2 bases to trimming and J lost 3 bases, with 10 bases between them. Written as DNA, the CDR3 is TGTGCCAGCAGTTTAGGGCAGGGGTACACCGGGGAGCTGTTTTTT. It encodes CASSLGQGYTGELFF.

V usage is TRBV25-1 and J usage is TRBJ1-4, with D perhaps matching TRBD1 (6 bases). The germline gives CDR1 MGHDK, CDR2 SYGVNS. This CDR3 has 15 amino acids. The V gene lost 3 bases and the J gene lost 7 bases, with 15 bases spanning the gap. The DNA for the CDR3 is TGTGCCAGCAGTGAGCCCAGGGGAGAGTCTGAAAAACTGTTTTTT. Its translation: CASSEPRGESEKLFF.

On this clonotype itself: A much bigger clone sits one base away, suggesting this may be a read error. This chain joins TRBV12-3 or TRBV12-4 and TRBJ2-7; perhaps TRBD1 as D (7 bases). Trimming pared 2 bases from V and 7 bases from J, leaving 21 bases between. The CDR3 has 16 residues. The CDR3 region is CASSLSRRGADVEQYF. CDR3 sequence (DNA): TGTGCCAGCAGTTTATCGCGCAGGGGGGCCGATGTGGAGCAGTACTTC.

This clonotype was picked up a small number of times. The V gene is TRBV19, the J gene TRBJ1-5; TRBD1 agrees at 7 bases. V dropped 4 bases and J dropped 4; count of bases not matched to a gene: 10. The CDR3 sequence is 16 residues long. The germline V gene encodes CDR1 LNHDA and CDR2 SQIVND (reference sequence). The CDR3 loop reads CASSTRTGRSNQPQHF. The CDR3 DNA sequence: TGTGCCAGTAGTACCAGGACAGGAAGAAGTAATCAGCCCCAGCATTTT.

The chain has TRBV7-2 and TRBJ1-5; weak D call: TRBD1 (5 bases). This CDR3 has 15 amino acids. V was trimmed by 5 bases and J by 4 bases, leaving 15 bases between them. Looked up from germline, CDR1 is SGHTA and CDR2 is FQGNSA. CDR3 protein: CASSQGTWGNQPQHF. DNA for the CDR3: TGTGCCAGCAGCCAGGGTACCTGGGGGAATCAGCCCCAGCATTTT.

This chain joins TRBV5-1 and TRBJ2-5; perhaps TRBD2 as D (6 bases). Trimming took off 7 bases at V and 1 base at J, with 14 bases between the two ends. The CDR3 has 14 residues. Germline values: CDR1 SGHRS, CDR2 YFSETQ. The chain's CDR3 is CASGVSGTQETQYF. The CDR3 region has the DNA TGCGCCAGCGGGGTTAGCGGAACCCAAGAGACCCAGTACTTC.

This clonotype was recorded many times. V and J are TRBV27 and TRBJ2-3; possibly TRBD2 for D (5 bases). In germline, CDR1 is MNHEY, CDR2 SMNVEV (reference sequence). The CDR3 sequence is 14 residues long. Trimming took 5 bases from V and 1 from J, leaving 10 bases between them. The CDR3 region is CASSMERGTDTQYF. For the CDR3, the DNA is TGTGCCAGCAGTATGGAGAGGGGCACAGATACGCAGTATTTT.

V gene TRBV2 combines with J gene TRBJ2-3, with 8 bases fitting TRBD1. The germline gives CDR1 SNHLY, CDR2 FYNNEI. The CDR3 spans 16 residues. Trimming removed 4 bases from V and 2 bases from J; junction bases left unmatched: 8. In DNA form, the CDR3 reads TGTGCCAGCAGTGGACAGGGGAGCCGTTTCACAGATACGCAGTATTTT. Translation gives CASSGQGSRFTDTQYF.

The CDR3 here is CASSTGVGVWGLNTEAFF. CDR3 nucleotides: TGTGCCAGTAGTACAGGTGTAGGGGTATGGGGGCTGAACACTGAAGCTTTCTTT. V gene TRBV19 combines with J gene TRBJ1-1, with D possibly matching TRBD1 (6 bases). The V and J ends lost 4 bases and 0 bases respectively, with 21 bases between them. The CDR3 is 18 amino acids. Germline V gives CDR1 LNHDA, CDR2 SQIVND (reference sequence).

A word on this clonotype: One end of the junction fails to match germline, which may point to a read error. The V and J genes are TRBV7-2 and TRBJ1-5, with D perhaps matching TRBD1 (6 bases). The CDR3 spans 16 residues. CDR1 and CDR2 from the germline V gene are SGHTA and FQGNSA. The CDR3 nucleotides read TGTGCCAGCAGCCTCGGGACACCGCATAGCAATCAGCCCCCGCATTTT. The encoded protein is CASSLGTPHSNQPPHF.

This clonotype was counted between two and nine times. In DNA, the CDR3 is TGTGCCAGTAGTTCAAGGGATTATAGCAATCAGCCCCAGCATTTT. As protein: CASSSRDYSNQPQHF. V gene TRBV19 combines with J gene TRBJ1-5; D is ambiguous. V lost 5 bases and J lost 0, with 11 bases in between. Germline CDR1 and CDR2: LNHDA and SQIVND (reference sequence). The length of the CDR3 is 15 residues.

This clonotype turned up a few times. The chain recombines TRBV11-2 with TRBJ2-2; the D gene could be TRBD1 or TRBD2 (6 bases each). The CDR3 consists of 17 residues. Germline V CDR1 and CDR2: SGHAT, FQNNGV. The V gene lost 5 bases and the J gene lost 2 bases, with 18 bases spanning the gap. CDR3 sequence (DNA): TGTGCCAGCAGCAAGGGGGGCGGGGTTGGAAACACCGGGGAGCTGTTTTTT. Its translation is CASSKGGGVGNTGELFF.

The sample holds a few counts of this clonotype. This chain connects TRBV2 to TRBJ2-7, with D hard to call. Trimming removed 6 bases from V and 3 bases from J, with 6 bases in between. This CDR3 has 11 residues. Germline CDR1 SNHLY, CDR2 FYNNEI. In DNA form, the CDR3 reads TGTGCCAGCAGGATGTACTACGAGCAGTACTTC. Translating it yields CASRMYYEQYF.

The V call is TRBV6-6, the J call TRBJ2-7, with TRBD2 matching 11 bases. The germline V gene encodes CDR1 MNHNY and CDR2 SVGAGI (reference sequence). CDR3 size: 18 residues. J gave up 3 bases and V 6 bases, and 16 bases lay outside the gene matches. CDR3 sequence (DNA): TGTGCCAGCAGACCGGGACTAGCGGATCTAGGAGGGGGCTACGAGCAGTACTTC. Encoded protein: CASRPGLADLGGGYEQYF.

This clonotype was detected many times. The CDR3 is CASSLARYNQPQHF. For the CDR3, the DNA is TGTGCCAGCAGTTTGGCGCGCTACAATCAGCCCCAGCATTTT. V gene TRBV12-3 or TRBV12-4 combines with J gene TRBJ1-5; D uncertain. The V gene lost 3 bases and the J gene lost 3 bases, with 9 bases spanning the gap. The length of the CDR3 is 14 residues.

This clonotype was observed a few times. The chain combines TRBV29-1 with TRBJ2-3; D is unclear. Trimming removed 6 bases at V and 10 bases at J, with 11 bases between. This CDR3 has 10 residues. Germline V gene lookup returns CDR1 SQVTM and CDR2 ANQGSEA. Here the CDR3 reads CSVQSLAQYF. CDR3 bases: TGCAGCGTACAGTCCCTTGCGCAGTATTTT.

In this sample, this clonotype turned up a few times. V gene TRBV6-5 combines with J gene TRBJ2-1; 8 bases map to TRBD2. CDR1 is MNHEY and CDR2 is SVGAGI in the germline V gene. With V trimmed by 7 bases and J by 6 bases, 14 bases remained unmatched. The CDR3 is 16 amino acids. Written as DNA, the CDR3 is TGTGCCAGCAAGGTCCCTGGGACTAGGGCGGGCAATGAGCAGTTCTTC. Translating it yields CASKVPGTRAGNEQFF.

This CDR3 reads CASSHSRDRGLGTEAFF. The CDR3 nucleotides are TGTGCCAGCAGCCACTCCCGGGACAGGGGCCTGGGCACTGAAGCTTTCTTT. V and J are TRBV2 and TRBJ1-1; 10 positions match TRBD1. The V and J ends lost 6 bases and 4 bases, in that order; junction bases with no gene match: 14. CDR3 length equals 17 residues. Germline V CDR1 and CDR2: SNHLY, FYNNEI. The variable domain in full, completed from reference TRBV2 and TRBJ1-1, reads EPEVTQTPSHQVTQMGQEVILRCVPISNHLYFYWYRQILGQKVEFLVSFYNNEISEKSEIFDDQFSVERPDGSNFTLKIRSTKLEDSAMYFCASSHSRDRGLGTEAFFGQGTRLTVV.

The chain recombines TRBV7-8 with TRBJ1-5; 7 bases align to TRBD1. Germline assignment: CDR1 SGHVS and CDR2 FQNEAQ. The CDR3 sequence is 17 residues long. V trimming: 5 bases; J trimming: 0 bases; junction bases outside the gene matches: 10. The CDR3 DNA is TGTGCCAGCAGCGCCCTACAGGGGCGTTATAGCAATCAGCCCCAGCATTTT. Translated: CASSALQGRYSNQPQHF. Full variable domain (missing parts from reference TRBV7-8 and TRBJ1-5): GAGVSQSPRYKVAKRGQDVALRCDPISGHVSLFWYQQALGQGPEFLTYFQNEAQLDKSGLPSDRFFAERPEGSVSTLKIQRTQQEDSAVYLCASSALQGRYSNQPQHFGDGTRLSIL.

The sample holds a few counts of this clonotype. The chain uses TRBV19 and TRBJ1-3; tentatively, D is TRBD1 (6 bases). Deletions cut 8 bases from V and 0 bases from J, with 11 bases between. The CDR3 sequence is 14 residues long. In germline, CDR1 is LNHDA, CDR2 SQIVND (reference sequence). The CDR3 spells CASLDRVSGNTIYF. The CDR3, as DNA: TGTGCCAGTCTGGACAGAGTCTCTGGAAACACCATATATTTT.

This clonotype has a count of ten or more. CDR3 loop: CASSLVSGPNEQFF. In DNA, the CDR3 is TGTGCCAGCAGCTTAGTGTCTGGGCCCAATGAGCAGTTCTTC. The V gene is TRBV7-6, the J gene TRBJ2-1; no firm D call. Per germline, CDR1 SGHVS and CDR2 FNYEAQ. The V end was cut by 1 base, the J end by 6 bases, with 10 bases between. This CDR3 is built from 14 residues.

The chain uses TRBV28 and TRBJ1-5; the D is unclear. The CDR3 runs to 14 residues. Germline CDR1 MDHEN, CDR2 SYDVKM. Trimming took off 8 bases at V and 4 bases at J, with 15 bases between the two ends. The CDR3: CASAPGQANQPQHF. In DNA form, the CDR3 reads TGTGCCAGCGCTCCCGGGCAGGCTAATCAGCCCCAGCATTTT.